The 17 T cell receptor beta chains below come from one sample, sequenced in a study of T cell responses to AZD1222 COVID-19 vaccine (dated by TCRdb to 2020 to 2023). Per the publication, the time point label means: baseline before first vaccination. The library was produced with the immunoSEQ multiplex PCR assay. TCRdb carries this immuneACCESS record with in-frame sequences only. Its versions omit some clonotypes, under half of them owing to an unresolved V gene in the studies checked, with the rest unexplained. Within this sample are about 150,000 clones, with about nine tenths of them counted one time only. The leading ten clones occupy approximately 1.4% of the sample. Sequenced material: peripheral blood, taken on day 0 of AZD1222 vaccination. Receptors originate from an adult in good health.

V and J are TRBV28 and TRBJ1-2; 11 bases line up with TRBD1. The J segment lost 8 bases and the V segment lost 5 bases, leaving 10 bases of the junction unmatched. This CDR3 has 15 amino acids. CDR1 and CDR2 (germline): MDHEN, SYDVKM. CDR3 DNA sequence: TGTGCCAGCAGTCCGCCAGGGACAGGGGGAAGGGGCTACACCTTC. Its protein product is CASSPPGTGGRGYTF.

The J gene is TRBJ1-2, the V gene TRBV6-5; D remains ambiguous. This CDR3 is 14 amino acids long. Germline V gene sequence: CDR1 MNHEY, CDR2 SVGAGI. The V and J ends lost 6 bases and 3 bases respectively, with 14 bases between them. The DNA of the CDR3 is TGTGCCAGCAGAAGCATCGGCCTTGACTATGGCTACACCTTC. This sequence encodes CASRSIGLDYGYTF.

For this clone: This sample includes further DNA sequences coding for the same CDR3. This sequence joins TRBV9 and TRBJ1-1; 9 bases map to TRBD1. CDR3 length: 14 residues. Germline V CDR1 and CDR2: SGDLS, YYNGEE. V lost 0 bases and J lost 4; bases outside the gene matches: 1. The DNA of the CDR3 is TGTGCCAGCAGCGTAGACAGGGGGCGCACTGAAGCTTTCTTT. Translation gives CASSVDRGRTEAFF.

J is TRBJ1-1 and V is TRBV11-2; D remains ambiguous. V dropped 5 bases and J dropped 0 bases, with 16 bases sitting between them. The CDR3 consists of 16 residues. Germline V gene data show CDR1 as SGHAT and CDR2 as FQNNGV. CDR3 sequence: CASSPFLNDLNTEAFF. The CDR3 region has the DNA TGTGCCAGCAGCCCCTTCCTTAATGACCTGAACACTGAAGCTTTCTTT.

This chain connects TRBV14 to TRBJ1-1; no clear D. The germline CDR1 and CDR2 sequences are SGHDN and FVKESK. Trimming took off 0 bases at V and 4 bases at J, with 9 bases between the two ends. The CDR3 extends over 14 amino acids. CDR3: CASSQEVSATEAFF. In nucleotides, the CDR3 is TGTGCCAGCAGCCAAGAGGTCAGTGCCACTGAAGCTTTCTTT. The full variable domain, in which reference TRBV14 and TRBJ1-1 provide the parts outside the CDR3, is EAGVTQFPSHSVIEKGQTVTLRCDPISGHDNLYWYRRVMGKEIKFLLHFVKESKQDESGMPNNRFLAERTGGTYSTLKVQPAELEDSGVYFCASSQEVSATEAFFGQGTRLTVV.

The rearrangement links TRBV4-1 to TRBJ2-2; no firm D call. The germline gives CDR1 MGHRA, CDR2 YSYEKL. CDR3 size: 17 residues. The ends were cut back, 1 base at V and 2 bases at J, with 14 bases in the middle. The CDR3 spells CASSQVIEPGNTGELFF. As DNA, the CDR3 is TGCGCCAGCAGCCAAGTCATAGAGCCCGGTAACACCGGGGAGCTGTTTTTT.

In this sample, this clone turned up once. The CDR3 DNA reads as TGTGCCAGCAGTAGGGCGACTAGCGGTACCCCCCAGGGGACCCAGTACTTC. Residues: CASSRATSGTPQGTQYF. The V gene is TRBV13, the J gene TRBJ2-5; 9 positions agree with TRBD2. J was trimmed by 7 bases and V by 6 bases; bases with no gene match: 18. Germline lookup yields CDR1 PRHDT and CDR2 FYEKMQ (reference sequence). This CDR3 has 17 amino acids. The full variable domain, completed using reference TRBV13 and TRBJ2-5, is AAGVIQSPRHLIKEKRETATLKCYPIPRHDTVYWYQQGPGQDPQFLISFYEKMQSDKGSIPDRFSAQQFSDYHSELNMSSLELGDSALYFCASSRATSGTPQGTQYFGPGTRLLVL.

A single count supports this clone. CDR3 region: CASSQGPRGTDYGYTF. CDR3 nucleotide sequence: TGTGCCAGCAGTCAGGGACCCAGAGGGACCGACTATGGCTACACCTTC. This chain connects TRBV28 to TRBJ1-2; TRBD1 is a possible D gene (5 bases). This CDR3 is built from 16 residues. CDR1 is MDHEN, CDR2 SYDVKM, per germline. V lost 5 bases and J lost 3, with 19 bases in between.

V usage is TRBV5-1 and J usage is TRBJ1-5; 10 positions match TRBD1. The junction had 1 base not matched to a gene; V was cut back by 0 bases and J by 7 bases. This CDR3 contains 14 residues. Germline V gene sequence: CDR1 SGHRS, CDR2 YFSETQ. The CDR3 loop reads CASSLGQGAQPQHF. CDR3 coding DNA: TGCGCCAGCAGCTTGGGACAGGGGGCCCAGCCCCAGCATTTT.

The chain carries TRBV6-5 and TRBJ1-1; 8 nucleotides agree with TRBD1. Germline assignment: CDR1 MNHEY and CDR2 SVGAGI. Trimming took 6 bases from V and 3 from J; bases not matched to a gene: 3. This CDR3 has 13 amino acids. For the CDR3, the DNA is TGTGCCAGCAGCTGGACAGGGCACACTGAAGCTTTCTTT. The encoded protein is CASSWTGHTEAFF.

V and J are TRBV10-2 and TRBJ1-1; 7 nucleotides align to TRBD1. This CDR3 has 15 amino acids. Germline CDR1 reads WSHSY; CDR2 reads SAAADI. V was pared by 6 bases and J by 4 bases, with 11 bases of the junction left unmatched. The CDR3 is CASSIRQGGGTEAFF. The CDR3 region has the DNA TGCGCCAGCAGCATAAGACAGGGAGGTGGCACTGAAGCTTTCTTT.

This chain links TRBV19 with TRBJ1-1, with 8 bases lining up with TRBD1. V was clipped by 4 bases and J by 3 bases; unmatched bases: 1. The CDR3 loop spans 13 amino acids. The germline V gene has CDR1 LNHDA and CDR2 SQIVND (reference sequence). The CDR3 DNA reads TGTGCCAGTAGTAAGGGACAGGACACTGAAGCTTTCTTT. It is translated as CASSKGQDTEAFF.

The rearrangement links TRBV7-8 to TRBJ1-1; tentatively, D is TRBD1 (5 bases). From germline, CDR1 is SGHVS and CDR2 FQNEAQ. With 1 base removed from V and 1 base from J, the gap between germline ends came to 25 bases. The CDR3 runs to 20 residues. Written as DNA, the CDR3 is TGTGCCAGCAGCTTAGTAAGGGACCTCATTAGGATTCAACCGAACACTGAAGCTTTCTTT. Its protein product is CASSLVRDLIRIQPNTEAFF.

The rearrangement joins TRBV10-2 to TRBJ1-5; D not resolved. The CDR3 covers 15 residues. Trimming took off 4 bases at V and 6 bases at J, with 16 bases between the two ends. Germline-derived CDR1 and CDR2 are WSHSY and SAAADI. The CDR3 sequence is CASSGPDGGPQPQHF. CDR3 bases: TGCGCCAGCAGTGGGCCTGACGGAGGACCTCAGCCCCAGCATTTT.

V gene TRBV5-8 combines with J gene TRBJ2-7, with TRBD1 matching 8 bases. The germline gives CDR1 SGHTS, CDR2 YDEGEE. With V trimmed by 2 bases and J by 3 bases, 4 bases remained unmatched. The CDR3 is 14 amino acids. CDR3 DNA: TGTGCCAGCAGCTTTGACAGGGGATTCTACGAGCAGTACTTC. Translated: CASSFDRGFYEQYF.

This chain uses TRBV5-6 with TRBJ2-2, with a possible D match to TRBD1 (7 bases). V lost 4 bases and J lost 3, with 13 bases in between. CDR1 is SGHDT, CDR2 YYEEEE, per germline. This CDR3 is built from 15 residues. In nucleotides, the CDR3 is TGTGCCAGCAGCCTGGGGGGACAGCACACCGGGGAGCTGTTTTTT. It is translated as CASSLGGQHTGELFF.

The chain uses TRBV18 and TRBJ2-7; D may be TRBD2 (6 bases). CDR3 length equals 16 residues. From germline, CDR1 is KGHSH and CDR2 LQKENI. The germline V and J ends were trimmed by 0 bases and 5 bases, with 17 bases remaining between them. Here the CDR3 DNA reads TGTGCCAGCTCACCACCGGGTGGAGGGCCATTCCACGAGCAGTACTTC. Protein product: CASSPPGGGPFHEQYF.